This T cell receptor beta chain was retrieved from a study of early T cells in non-severe SARS-CoV-2 infection. The table lists this clonotype with many counts. J was trimmed by 0 bases and V by 6 bases; bases with no gene match: 15. Germline V gives CDR1 DFQATT, CDR2 SNEGSKA (reference sequence). The CDR3 has 18 amino acids. MiXCR was run by TCRdb on the 5' RACE reads, yielding one entry per CDR3 protein. Of tens of thousands of distinct CDR3 sequences listed, 5.3% are singletons. Sequencing was performed on whole blood. The TCR was taken from an adult who was a healthcare worker with PCR-confirmed SARS-CoV-2 infection or an uninfected control (not recorded which). The chain employs TRBV20-1 and TRBJ2-1, with 9 positions matching TRBD2. The CDR3 sequence is CSANLAGSLWGSYNEQFF. CDR3 DNA: TGCAGTGCGAATCTAGCGGGGAGCCTATGGGGCTCCTACAATGAGCAGTTCTTC.